This TCR beta chain was found in a study of cytotoxic CD8 clonotypes in ibrutinib-treated CLL. Regarding the study as a whole: Contraction or stability on treatment was seen for public clonotypes, which were uncommon.

This CDR3 is 14 amino acids long. Per germline, CDR1 SQVTM and CDR2 ANQGSEA. V shed 0 bases and J shed 6 bases, with 12 bases lying between them. This clone was recorded only once. The antigen is unknown. Method: immunoSEQ multiplex PCR; TCRdb's copy keeps in-frame clones and lacks some. The table shows 330,000 or so clones, with under 70% occurring only once. The rearrangement joins TRBV29-1 to TRBJ2-1; no clear D. This TCR was recovered from a human donor with chronic lymphocytic leukemia. This specimen consisted of PBMCs, obtained after 36 months of ibrutinib treatment. The CDR3 nucleotides read TGCAGCGTTGAAGATTATTCACCTTCCAATGAGCAGTTCTTC. Translation gives CSVEDYSPSNEQFF.